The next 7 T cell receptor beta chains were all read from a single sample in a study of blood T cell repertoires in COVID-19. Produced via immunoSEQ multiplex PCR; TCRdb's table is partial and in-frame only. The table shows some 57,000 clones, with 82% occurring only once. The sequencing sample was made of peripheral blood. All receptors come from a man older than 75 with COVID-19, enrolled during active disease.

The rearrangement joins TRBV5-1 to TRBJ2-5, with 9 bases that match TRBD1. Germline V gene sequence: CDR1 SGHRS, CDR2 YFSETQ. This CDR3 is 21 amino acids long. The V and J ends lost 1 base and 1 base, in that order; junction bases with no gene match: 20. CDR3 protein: CASSLLRLEDRGRPSQETQYF. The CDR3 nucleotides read TGCGCCAGCAGCTTGCTCCGACTCGAGGACAGGGGTAGGCCATCCCAAGAGACCCAGTACTTC.

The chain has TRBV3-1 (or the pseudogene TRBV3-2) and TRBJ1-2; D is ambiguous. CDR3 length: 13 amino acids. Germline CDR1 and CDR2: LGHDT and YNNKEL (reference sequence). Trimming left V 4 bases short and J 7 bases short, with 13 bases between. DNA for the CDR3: TGTGCCAGCAGCCCGAGGTTAGGAGGTGGCTACACCTTC. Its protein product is CASSPRLGGGYTF.

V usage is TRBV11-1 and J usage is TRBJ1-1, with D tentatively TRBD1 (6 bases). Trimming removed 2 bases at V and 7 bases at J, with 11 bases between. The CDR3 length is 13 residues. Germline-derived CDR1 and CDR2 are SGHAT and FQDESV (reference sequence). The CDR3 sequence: CASSLIRGDEAFF. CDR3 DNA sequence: TGTGCCAGCAGCTTAATCAGGGGAGATGAAGCTTTCTTT.

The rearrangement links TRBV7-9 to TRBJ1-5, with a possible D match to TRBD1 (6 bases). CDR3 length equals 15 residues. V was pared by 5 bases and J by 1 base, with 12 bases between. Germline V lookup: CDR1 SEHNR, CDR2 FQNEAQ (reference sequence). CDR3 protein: CASSPRGGSNQPQHF. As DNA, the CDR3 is TGTGCCAGCAGCCCAAGAGGGGGAAGCAATCAGCCCCAGCATTTT.

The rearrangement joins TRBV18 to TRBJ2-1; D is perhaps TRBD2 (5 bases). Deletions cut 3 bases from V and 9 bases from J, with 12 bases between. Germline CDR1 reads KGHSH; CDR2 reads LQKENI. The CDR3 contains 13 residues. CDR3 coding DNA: TGTGCCAGCTCACCCCCCGCGGAGGTTGAGCAGTTCTTC. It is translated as CASSPPAEVEQFF.

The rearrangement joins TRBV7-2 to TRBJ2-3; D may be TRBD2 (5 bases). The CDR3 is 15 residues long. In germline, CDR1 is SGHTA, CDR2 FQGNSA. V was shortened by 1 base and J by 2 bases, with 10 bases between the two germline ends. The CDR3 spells CASSLVQRDTDTQYF. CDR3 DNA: TGTGCCAGCAGCTTAGTCCAACGGGACACAGATACGCAGTATTTT.

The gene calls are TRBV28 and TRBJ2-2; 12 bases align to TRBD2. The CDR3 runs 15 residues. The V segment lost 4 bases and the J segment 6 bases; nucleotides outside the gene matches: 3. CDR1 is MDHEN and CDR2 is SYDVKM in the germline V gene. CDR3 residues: CASSSLAGGPGELFF. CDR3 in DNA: TGTGCCAGCAGTTCACTAGCGGGGGGCCCCGGGGAGCTGTTTTTT.